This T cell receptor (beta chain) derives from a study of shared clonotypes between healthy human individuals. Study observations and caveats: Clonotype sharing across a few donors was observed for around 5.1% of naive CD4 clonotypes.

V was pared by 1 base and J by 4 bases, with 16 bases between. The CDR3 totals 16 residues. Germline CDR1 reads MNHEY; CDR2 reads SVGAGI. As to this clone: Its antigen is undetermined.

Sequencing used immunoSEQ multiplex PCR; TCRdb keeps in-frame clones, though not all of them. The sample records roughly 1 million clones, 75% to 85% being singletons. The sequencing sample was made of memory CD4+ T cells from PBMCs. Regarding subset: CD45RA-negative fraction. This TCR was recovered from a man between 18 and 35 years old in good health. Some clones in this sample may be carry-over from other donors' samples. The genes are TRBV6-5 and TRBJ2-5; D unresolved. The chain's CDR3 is CASSYYVTHGGETQYF. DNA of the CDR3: TGTGCCAGCAGTTACTATGTGACTCACGGCGGAGAGACCCAGTACTTC.